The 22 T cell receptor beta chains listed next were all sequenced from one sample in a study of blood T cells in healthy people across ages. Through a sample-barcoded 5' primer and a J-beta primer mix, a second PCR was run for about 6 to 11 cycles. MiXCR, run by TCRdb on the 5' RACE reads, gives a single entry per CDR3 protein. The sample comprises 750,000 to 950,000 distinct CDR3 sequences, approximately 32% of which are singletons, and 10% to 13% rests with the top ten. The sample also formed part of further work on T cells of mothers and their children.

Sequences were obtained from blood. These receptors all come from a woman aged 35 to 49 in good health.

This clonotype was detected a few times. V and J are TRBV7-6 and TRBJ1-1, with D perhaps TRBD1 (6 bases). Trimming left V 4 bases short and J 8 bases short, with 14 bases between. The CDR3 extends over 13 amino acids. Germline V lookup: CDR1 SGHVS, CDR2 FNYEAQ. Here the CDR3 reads CASSSQPGTEAFF. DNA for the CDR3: TGTGCCAGCAGCTCCCAACCCGGGACAGAAGCTTTCTTT. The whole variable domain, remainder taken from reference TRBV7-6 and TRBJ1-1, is GAGVSQSPRYKVTKRGQDVALRCDPISGHVSLYWYRQALGQGPEFLTYFNYEAQQDKSGLPNDRFSAERPEGSISTLTIQRTEQRDSAMYRCASSSQPGTEAFFGQGTRLTVV.

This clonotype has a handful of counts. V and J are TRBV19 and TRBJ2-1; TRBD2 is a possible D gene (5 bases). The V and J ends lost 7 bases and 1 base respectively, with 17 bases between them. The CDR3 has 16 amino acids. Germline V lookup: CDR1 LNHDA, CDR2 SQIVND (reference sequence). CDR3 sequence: CASIPPGKKSYNEQFF. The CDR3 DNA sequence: TGTGCCAGTATTCCACCGGGGAAAAAGTCCTACAATGAGCAGTTCTTC.

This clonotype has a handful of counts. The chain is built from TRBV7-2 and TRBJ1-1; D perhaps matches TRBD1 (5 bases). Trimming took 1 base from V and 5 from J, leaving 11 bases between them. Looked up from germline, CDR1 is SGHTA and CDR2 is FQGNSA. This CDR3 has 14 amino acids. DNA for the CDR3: TGTGCCAGCAGCTTAGACGCAGGGTATACTGAAGCTTTCTTT. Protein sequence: CASSLDAGYTEAFF.

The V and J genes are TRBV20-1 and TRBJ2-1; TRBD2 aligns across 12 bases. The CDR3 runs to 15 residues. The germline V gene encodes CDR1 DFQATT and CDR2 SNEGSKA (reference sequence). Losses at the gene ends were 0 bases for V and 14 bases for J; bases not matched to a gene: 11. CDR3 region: CSARDYLAGGPSEFF. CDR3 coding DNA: TGCAGTGCTAGAGATTATCTAGCGGGGGGGCCTTCGGAGTTCTTC.

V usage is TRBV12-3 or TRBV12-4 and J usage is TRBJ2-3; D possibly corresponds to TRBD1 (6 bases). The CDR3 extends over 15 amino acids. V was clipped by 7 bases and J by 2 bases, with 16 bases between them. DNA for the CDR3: TGTGCCAGCAACCCCTCCACAGGGTCCACAGATACGCAGTATTTT. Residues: CASNPSTGSTDTQYF.

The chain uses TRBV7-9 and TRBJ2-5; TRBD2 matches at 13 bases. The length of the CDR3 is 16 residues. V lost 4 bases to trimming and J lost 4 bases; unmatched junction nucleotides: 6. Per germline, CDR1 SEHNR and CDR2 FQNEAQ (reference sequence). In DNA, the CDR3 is TGTGCCAGCAGCTCTACTAGCGGGGGGGCGCCAGAGACCCAGTACTTC. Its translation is CASSSTSGGAPETQYF.

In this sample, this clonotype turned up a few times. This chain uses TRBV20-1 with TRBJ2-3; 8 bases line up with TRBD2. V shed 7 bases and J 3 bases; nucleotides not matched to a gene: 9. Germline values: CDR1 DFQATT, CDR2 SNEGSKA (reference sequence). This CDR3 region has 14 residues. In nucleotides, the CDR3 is TGCAGTGAGACGGGACTAGGGAGTACAGATACGCAGTATTTT. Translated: CSETGLGSTDTQYF.

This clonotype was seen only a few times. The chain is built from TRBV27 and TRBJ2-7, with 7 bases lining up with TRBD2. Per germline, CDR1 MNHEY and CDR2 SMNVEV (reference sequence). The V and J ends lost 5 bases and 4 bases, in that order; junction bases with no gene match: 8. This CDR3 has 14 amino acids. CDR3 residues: CASSPREGLYEQYF. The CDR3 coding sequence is TGTGCCAGCAGTCCTAGGGAGGGGTTGTACGAGCAGTACTTC.

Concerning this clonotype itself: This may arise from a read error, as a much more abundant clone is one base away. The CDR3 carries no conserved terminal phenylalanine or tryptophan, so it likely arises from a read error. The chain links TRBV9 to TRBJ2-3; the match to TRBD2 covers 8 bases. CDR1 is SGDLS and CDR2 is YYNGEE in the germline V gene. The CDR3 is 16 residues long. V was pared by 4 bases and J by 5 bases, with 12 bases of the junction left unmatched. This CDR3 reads CASSPRGIGGEDTQYV. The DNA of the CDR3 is TGTGCCAGCAGCCCCCGGGGAATCGGGGGGGAAGATACGCAGTATGTT.

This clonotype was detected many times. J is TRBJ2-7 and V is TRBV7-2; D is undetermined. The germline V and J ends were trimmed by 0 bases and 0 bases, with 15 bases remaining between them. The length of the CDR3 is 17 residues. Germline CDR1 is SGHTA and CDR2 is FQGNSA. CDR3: CASSLARSRTSSYEQYF. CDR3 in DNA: TGTGCCAGCAGCTTAGCTAGGTCCAGGACGAGCTCCTACGAGCAGTACTTC.

The CDR3 spells CASSYPGRETQYF. In nucleotides, the CDR3 is TGTGCCAGCAGTTACCCGGGTAGAGAGACCCAGTACTTC. V usage is TRBV6-6 and J usage is TRBJ2-5; D is unclear. The V end was cut by 2 bases, the J end by 4 bases, with 8 bases between. The germline gives CDR1 MNHNY, CDR2 SVGAGI (reference sequence). This CDR3 is built from 13 residues.

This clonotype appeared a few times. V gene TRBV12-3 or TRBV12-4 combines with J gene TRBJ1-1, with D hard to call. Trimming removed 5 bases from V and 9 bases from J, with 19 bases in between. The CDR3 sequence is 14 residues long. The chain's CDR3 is CASSPSRTGAQAFF. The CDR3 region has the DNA TGTGCCAGCAGTCCCTCCCGGACGGGTGCCCAAGCTTTCTTT.

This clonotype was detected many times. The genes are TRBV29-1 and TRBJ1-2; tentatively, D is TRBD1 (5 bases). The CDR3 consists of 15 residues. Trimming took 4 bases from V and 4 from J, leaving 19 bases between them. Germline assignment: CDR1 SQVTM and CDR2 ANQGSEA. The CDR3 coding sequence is TGCAGCGTTGCCCGGGGGGGGAAAAGGGCCTATGGCTACACCTTC. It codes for CSVARGGKRAYGYTF.

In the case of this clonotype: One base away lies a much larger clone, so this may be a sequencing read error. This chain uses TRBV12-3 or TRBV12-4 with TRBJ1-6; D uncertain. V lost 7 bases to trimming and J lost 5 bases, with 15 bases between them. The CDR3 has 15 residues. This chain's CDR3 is CASISGSLNNSPLHF. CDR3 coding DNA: TGTGCCAGCATCTCCGGCAGCCTTAATAATTCACCCCTCCACTTT.

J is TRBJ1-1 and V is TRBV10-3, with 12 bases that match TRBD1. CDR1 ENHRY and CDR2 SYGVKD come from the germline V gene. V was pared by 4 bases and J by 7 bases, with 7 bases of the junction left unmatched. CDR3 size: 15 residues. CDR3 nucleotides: TGTGCCATCAGTGGGGGGGGACAGGGGGCAGGTGAAGCTTTCTTT. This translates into CAISGGGQGAGEAFF.

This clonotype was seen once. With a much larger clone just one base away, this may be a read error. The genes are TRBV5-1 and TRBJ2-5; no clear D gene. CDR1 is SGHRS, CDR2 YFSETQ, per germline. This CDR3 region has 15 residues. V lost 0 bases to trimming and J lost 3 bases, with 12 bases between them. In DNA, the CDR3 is TGCGCCAGCAGCTTGGAAACCTGGCTCAAAGAGACCCAGTACTTC. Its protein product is CASSLETWLKETQYF.

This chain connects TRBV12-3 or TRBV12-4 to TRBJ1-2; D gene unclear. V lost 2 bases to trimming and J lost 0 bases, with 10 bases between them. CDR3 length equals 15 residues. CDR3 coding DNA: TGTGCCAGCAGTTTAAGGCCGAGGTCTAACTATGGCTACACCTTC. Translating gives CASSLRPRSNYGYTF.

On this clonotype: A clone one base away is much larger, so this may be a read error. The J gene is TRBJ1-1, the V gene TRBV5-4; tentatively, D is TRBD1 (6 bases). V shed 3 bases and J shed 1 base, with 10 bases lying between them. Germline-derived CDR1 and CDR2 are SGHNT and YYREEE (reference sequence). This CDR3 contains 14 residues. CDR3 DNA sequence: TGTGCCAGCAGCTCCCGGGACAAGAACACTGAAGCTTTCTTT. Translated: CASSSRDKNTEAFF.

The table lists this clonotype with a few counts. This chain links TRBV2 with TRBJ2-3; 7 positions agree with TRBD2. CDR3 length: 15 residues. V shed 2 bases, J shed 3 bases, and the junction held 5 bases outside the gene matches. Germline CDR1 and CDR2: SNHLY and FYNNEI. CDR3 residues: CASSERRGTTDTQYF. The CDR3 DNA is TGTGCCAGCAGTGAAAGGCGGGGGACTACAGATACGCAGTATTTT.

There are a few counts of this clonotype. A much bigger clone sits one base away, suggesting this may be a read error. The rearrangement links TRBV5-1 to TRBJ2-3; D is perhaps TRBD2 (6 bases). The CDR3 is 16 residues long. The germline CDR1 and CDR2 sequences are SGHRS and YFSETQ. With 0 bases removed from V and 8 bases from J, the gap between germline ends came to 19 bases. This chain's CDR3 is CASSLEQAGMGGTQYF. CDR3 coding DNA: TGCGCCAGCAGCTTGGAGCAGGCGGGGATGGGAGGTACGCAGTATTTT.

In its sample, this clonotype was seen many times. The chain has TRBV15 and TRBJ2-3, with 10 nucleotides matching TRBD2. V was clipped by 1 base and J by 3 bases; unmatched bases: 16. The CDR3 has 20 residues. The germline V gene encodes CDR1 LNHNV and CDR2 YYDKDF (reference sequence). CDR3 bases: TGTGCCACCAGCAGAGCTATTGGCCGGACTAGCGGTCCCCGGACAGATACGCAGTATTTT. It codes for CATSRAIGRTSGPRTDTQYF.

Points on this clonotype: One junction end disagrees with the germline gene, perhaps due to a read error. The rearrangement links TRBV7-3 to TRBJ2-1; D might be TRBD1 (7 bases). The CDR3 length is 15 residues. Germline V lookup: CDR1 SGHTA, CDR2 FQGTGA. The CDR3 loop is CASSPSTGRYNGQFF. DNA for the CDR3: TGTGCCAGCAGCCCGTCGACAGGGAGGTACAATGGGCAGTTCTTC.